These 23 T cell receptor beta chains were sequenced from one sample in a study of blood T cell repertoires in COVID-19. The repertoire was sequenced with immunoSEQ multiplex PCR; TCRdb's copy has only in-frame clones and lacks some. The table has fewer than 150,000 clones, approximately 90% seen once. The sequenced material came from peripheral blood. The origin of the receptors is a human donor in a cohort sampled during active COVID-19.

The chain links TRBV5-1 to TRBJ1-3; D is possibly TRBD1 (5 bases). This CDR3 spans 18 amino acids. Trimming shortened V by 0 bases and J by 0 bases, and 16 bases separated the two germline ends. Germline values: CDR1 SGHRS, CDR2 YFSETQ. The CDR3 DNA reads as TGCGCCAGCAGCTTGGGCCCACAGGCTACCGTCTCTGGAAACACCATATATTTT. Translating it yields CASSLGPQATVSGNTIYF.

This clone appeared once. The chain has TRBV29-1 and TRBJ1-2, with D uncertain. Germline V gene sequence: CDR1 SQVTM, CDR2 ANQGSEA. The V gene lost 8 bases and the J gene lost 7 bases, with 14 bases spanning the gap. The length of the CDR3 is 11 residues. CDR3 coding DNA: TGCAGCCTTAGTTCCCCTTCTGGCTACACCTTC. Residues: CSLSSPSGYTF.

The V and J genes are TRBV5-1 and TRBJ2-7, with TRBD2 as a possible D gene (6 bases). The V gene lost 4 bases and the J gene lost 6 bases, with 14 bases spanning the gap. The CDR3 extends over 13 amino acids. Germline CDR1 reads SGHRS; CDR2 reads YFSETQ. CDR3 amino acids: CASSPSGGLEQYF. For the CDR3, the DNA is TGCGCCAGCAGCCCCTCCGGGGGTCTCGAGCAGTACTTC.

The chain combines TRBV9 with TRBJ1-1, with a weak D call TRBD1 (6 bases). Trimming removed 4 bases from V and 1 base from J, with 11 bases in between. CDR1 is SGDLS and CDR2 is YYNGEE in the germline V gene. The CDR3 spans 14 residues. In DNA, the CDR3 is TGTGCCAGCAGCCCGGGACATTCGAACACTGAAGCTTTCTTT. It encodes CASSPGHSNTEAFF.

This chain connects TRBV9 to TRBJ1-2; 11 bases align to TRBD1. V was clipped by 0 bases and J by 2 bases; unmatched bases: 3. The germline V gene encodes CDR1 SGDLS and CDR2 YYNGEE. The CDR3 has 16 residues. The CDR3: CASSVDRDRGNYGYTF. DNA for the CDR3: TGTGCCAGCAGCGTAGATCGGGACAGGGGGAACTATGGCTACACCTTC. Combining the CDR3 with reference TRBV9 and TRBJ1-2 gives the whole variable domain DSGVTQTPKHLITATGQRVTLRCSPRSGDLSVYWYQQSLDQGLQFLIQYYNGEERAKGNILERFSAQQFPDLHSELNLSSLELGDSALYFCASSVDRDRGNYGYTFGSGTRLTVV.

This chain connects TRBV6-4 to TRBJ1-1; D is ambiguous. Trimming removed 5 bases at V and 3 bases at J, with 10 bases between. Germline V gives CDR1 MRHNA, CDR2 SNTAGT. The CDR3 covers 13 residues. The CDR3 spells CASSFNEDTEAFF. CDR3 DNA sequence: TGTGCCAGCAGTTTTAATGAGGACACTGAAGCTTTCTTT.

V and J are TRBV9 and TRBJ2-7; D possibly corresponds to TRBD2 (6 bases). The CDR3 contains 15 residues. The germline V gene encodes CDR1 SGDLS and CDR2 YYNGEE. V lost 0 bases and J 2 bases, leaving 12 bases between the germline ends. In nucleotides, the CDR3 is TGTGCCAGCAGCGTAGGGGGCGGGGTAGCCTACGAGCAGTACTTC. Translation: CASSVGGGVAYEQYF.

The chain is built from TRBV24-1 and TRBJ1-3; TRBD1 is a possible D gene (6 bases). Deletions cut 0 bases from V and 0 bases from J, with 11 bases between. CDR3 size: 17 residues. CDR1 is KGHDR and CDR2 is SFDVKD in the germline V gene. CDR3 in amino acids: CATSDLGGGASGNTIYF. Here the CDR3 DNA reads TGTGCCACCAGTGATTTGGGAGGGGGGGCCTCTGGAAACACCATATATTTT.

Worth noting for this clone: The same CDR3 arises from other DNA sequences in this sample as well. V usage is TRBV6-2 or TRBV6-3 and J usage is TRBJ1-1; D remains unclear. The CDR3 covers 12 residues. CDR1 and CDR2 (germline): MNHEY, SVGEGT. V was clipped by 4 bases and J by 0 bases, with 3 bases between them. As DNA, the CDR3 is TGTGCCAGCAGTTCCGTGAACACTGAAGCTTTCTTT. It codes for CASSSVNTEAFF.

The chain is built from TRBV2 and TRBJ1-2; D possibly corresponds to TRBD1 (5 bases). There are 12 residues in the CDR3. Germline V gene sequence: CDR1 SNHLY, CDR2 FYNNEI. Trimming took 6 bases from V and 2 from J, leaving 7 bases between them. Here the CDR3 DNA reads TGTGCCAGCAGGGGGCTGAACTATGGCTACACCTTC. This sequence encodes CASRGLNYGYTF.

This clone was seen once. DNA of the CDR3: TGTGCCAGCAGCCAGGGAGACAGGCCGAACACTGAAGCTTTCTTT. Protein product: CASSQGDRPNTEAFF. The chain combines TRBV3-1 (or the pseudogene TRBV3-2) with TRBJ1-1; the D gene is possibly TRBD1 (6 bases). The CDR3 extends over 15 amino acids. CDR1 and CDR2 from the germline V gene are LGHDT and YNNKEL (reference sequence). V was clipped by 3 bases and J by 1 base, with 12 bases between them.

This clone was counted a single time. The V and J genes are TRBV13 and TRBJ2-5; 8 bases line up with TRBD1. The germline V gene encodes CDR1 PRHDT and CDR2 FYEKMQ (reference sequence). This CDR3 is 14 amino acids long. Trimming at V came to 5 bases and at J to 2 bases, leaving 4 bases not matched to a gene. In nucleotides, the CDR3 is TGTGCCAGCAGCCCACGGACAGGGCAAGAGACCCAGTACTTC. Protein product: CASSPRTGQETQYF.

J is TRBJ2-2 and V is TRBV4-1; the match to TRBD2 covers 11 bases. The V gene end was trimmed by 3 bases and the J gene end by 1 base; junction bases not matched to a gene: 4. This CDR3 has 17 amino acids. Germline loops: CDR1 MGHRA, CDR2 YSYEKL. The CDR3 region has the DNA TGCGCCAGCAGCCAGGTAGCGGGGGGGCGGAACACCGGGGAGCTGTTTTTT. This translates into CASSQVAGGRNTGELFF.

The chain has TRBV5-1 and TRBJ2-5; tentatively, D is TRBD1 (6 bases). Trimming removed 3 bases from V and 3 bases from J, with 18 bases in between. This CDR3 has 16 residues. Germline CDR1 reads SGHRS; CDR2 reads YFSETQ. For the CDR3, the DNA is TGCGCCAGCAGCTCACGTGGGGGCCTCCTTAAAGAGACCCAGTACTTC. This encodes CASSSRGGLLKETQYF.

J is TRBJ1-4 and V is TRBV7-8; weak D call: TRBD1 (5 bases). CDR1 is SGHVS and CDR2 is FQNEAQ in the germline V gene. V dropped 5 bases and J dropped 7 bases, with 20 bases sitting between them. The CDR3 is made up of 16 amino acids. The CDR3 spells CASSIRDSRFGEKLFF. For the CDR3, the DNA is TGTGCCAGCAGCATCCGGGACTCCAGGTTCGGTGAAAAACTGTTTTTT.

The genes are TRBV7-6 and TRBJ1-3, with TRBD1 matching 7 bases. The J segment lost 8 bases and the V segment lost 5 bases, leaving 12 bases of the junction unmatched. CDR1 is SGHVS, CDR2 FNYEAQ, per germline. CDR3 length equals 15 residues. DNA for the CDR3: TGTGCCAGCAGCGCCCGGACAGGCTTAGGGGACACCATATATTTT. The encoded protein is CASSARTGLGDTIYF.

The chain links TRBV6-6 to TRBJ1-1; no clear D gene. This CDR3 comprises 11 residues. CDR1 is MNHNY and CDR2 is SVGAGI in the germline V gene (reference sequence). Trimming shortened V by 11 bases and J by 3 bases, and 10 bases separated the two germline ends. The CDR3 is CAAHLYTEAFF. In nucleotides, the CDR3 is TGTGCCGCTCACCTATACACTGAAGCTTTCTTT.

This chain connects TRBV5-1 to TRBJ1-1, with 9 bases lining up with TRBD1. The CDR3 has 14 residues. Germline lookup yields CDR1 SGHRS and CDR2 YFSETQ. V was pared by 2 bases and J by 7 bases, with 6 bases of the junction left unmatched. CDR3 residues: CASSLPGQGGEAFF. As DNA, the CDR3 is TGCGCCAGCAGCTTACCGGGACAGGGCGGTGAAGCTTTCTTT.

This clone was counted once. The chain joins TRBV7-2 to TRBJ2-6; D gene uncertain. With 2 bases removed from V and 0 bases from J, the gap between germline ends came to 8 bases. CDR1 and CDR2 from the germline V gene are SGHTA and FQGNSA. There are 16 residues in the CDR3. The CDR3 region has the DNA TGTGCCAGCAGCTTAAGTCGGTCCTCTGGGGCCAACGTCCTGACTTTC. Protein: CASSLSRSSGANVLTF.

The chain carries TRBV12-3 or TRBV12-4 and TRBJ1-1, with D perhaps matching TRBD1 (5 bases). V lost 4 bases and J lost 3, with 9 bases in between. This CDR3 has 13 amino acids. The CDR3, as DNA: TGTGCCAGCAGTTGGGGGGGGTACACTGAAGCTTTCTTT. Protein product: CASSWGGYTEAFF.

This chain uses TRBV9 with TRBJ2-7; D perhaps matches TRBD2 (5 bases). This CDR3 has 14 amino acids. V lost 0 bases and J 0 bases, leaving 7 bases between the germline ends. The germline V gene has CDR1 SGDLS and CDR2 YYNGEE. The CDR3 DNA reads as TGTGCCAGCAGCGTAGGAGGGAGCTCCTACGAGCAGTACTTC. Its protein is CASSVGGSSYEQYF.

The sample holds a few counts of this clone. V is TRBV29-1 and J is TRBJ1-1; D unclear. The length of the CDR3 is 12 residues. V lost 5 bases, J lost 3 bases, and 10 bases lay in between. CDR1 is SQVTM and CDR2 is ANQGSEA in the germline V gene. CDR3 protein: CSVTGTDTEAFF. Written as DNA, the CDR3 is TGCAGCGTTACGGGTACGGACACTGAAGCTTTCTTT.

The CDR3 here is CASSLGAQGEAFF. CDR3 in DNA: TGTGCCAGCAGCTTAGGAGCGCAGGGGGAAGCTTTCTTT. The V call is TRBV7-2, the J call TRBJ1-1; D possibly corresponds to TRBD1 (6 bases). With 1 base removed from V and 8 bases from J, the gap between germline ends came to 11 bases. Germline lookup yields CDR1 SGHTA and CDR2 FQGNSA. The CDR3 is 13 amino acids.